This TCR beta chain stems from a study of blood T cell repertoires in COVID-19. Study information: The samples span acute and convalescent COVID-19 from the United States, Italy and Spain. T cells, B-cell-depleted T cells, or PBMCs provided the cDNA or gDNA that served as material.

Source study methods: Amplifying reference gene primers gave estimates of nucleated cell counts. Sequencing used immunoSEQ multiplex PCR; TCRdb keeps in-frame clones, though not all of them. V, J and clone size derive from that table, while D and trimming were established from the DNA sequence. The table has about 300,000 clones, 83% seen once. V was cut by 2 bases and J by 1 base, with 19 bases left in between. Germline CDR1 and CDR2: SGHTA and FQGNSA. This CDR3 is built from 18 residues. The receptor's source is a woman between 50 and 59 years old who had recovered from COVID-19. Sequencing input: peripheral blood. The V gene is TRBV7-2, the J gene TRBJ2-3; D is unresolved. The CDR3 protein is CASSLLHPNTLGTDTQYF. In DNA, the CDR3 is TGTGCCAGCAGCTTACTCCACCCAAACACCCTTGGCACAGATACGCAGTATTTT.